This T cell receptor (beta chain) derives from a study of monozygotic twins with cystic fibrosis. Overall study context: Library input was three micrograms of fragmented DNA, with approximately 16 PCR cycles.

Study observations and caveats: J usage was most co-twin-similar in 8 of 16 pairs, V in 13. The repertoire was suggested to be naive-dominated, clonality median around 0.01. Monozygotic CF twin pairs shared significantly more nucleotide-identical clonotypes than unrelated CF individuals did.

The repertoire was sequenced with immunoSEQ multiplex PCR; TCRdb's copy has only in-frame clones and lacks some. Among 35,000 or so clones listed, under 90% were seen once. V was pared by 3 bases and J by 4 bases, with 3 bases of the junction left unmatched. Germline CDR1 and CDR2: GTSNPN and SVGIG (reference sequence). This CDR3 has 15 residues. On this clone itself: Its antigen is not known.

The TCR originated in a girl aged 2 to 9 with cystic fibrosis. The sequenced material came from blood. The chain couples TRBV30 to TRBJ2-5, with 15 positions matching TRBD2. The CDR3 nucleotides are TGTGCCTGGAGGGGACTAGCGGGGGGCCGAGAGACCCAGTACTTC. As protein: CAWRGLAGGRETQYF.